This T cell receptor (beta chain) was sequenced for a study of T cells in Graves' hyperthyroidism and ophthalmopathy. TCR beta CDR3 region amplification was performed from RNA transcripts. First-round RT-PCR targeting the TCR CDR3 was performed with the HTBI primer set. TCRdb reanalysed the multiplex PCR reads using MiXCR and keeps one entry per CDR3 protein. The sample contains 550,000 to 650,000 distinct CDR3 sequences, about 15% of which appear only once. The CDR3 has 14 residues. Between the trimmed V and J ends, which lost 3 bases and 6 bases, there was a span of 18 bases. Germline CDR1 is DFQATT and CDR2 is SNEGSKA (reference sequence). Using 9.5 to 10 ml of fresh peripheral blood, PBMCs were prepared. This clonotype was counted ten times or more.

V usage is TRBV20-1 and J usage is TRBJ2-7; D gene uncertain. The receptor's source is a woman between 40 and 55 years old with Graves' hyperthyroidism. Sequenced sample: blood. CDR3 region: CSASPDPTFGEQYF. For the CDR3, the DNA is TGCAGTGCTAGCCCCGACCCCACCTTCGGCGAGCAGTACTTC.